Listed here are 20 T cell receptor beta chains from one sample, sequenced in a study of cytomegalovirus exposure and HLA in healthy donors (dated by TCRdb to the late 2010s). Preparation of the library involved the immunoSEQ multiplex PCR assay. The source is immuneACCESS, and TCRdb retained only in-frame sequences with V and J called. Part of the clones is not carried over; for the studies checked, unresolved V genes explain less than half of this, and the remainder is unexplained. The sample data list 90,000 to 150,000 clones, and 88% of these were observed just once. In total, the top ten clones hold 1.5% to 2% of the sample. Sequenced input: PBMCs. The origin of the receptors is a man aged 18-30 years in good health and CMV-seronegative.

The chain combines TRBV7-7 with TRBJ2-5; weak D call: TRBD1 (5 bases). Germline loops: CDR1 SSHAT, CDR2 FNYEAQ (reference sequence). This CDR3 is 15 amino acids long. V lost 5 bases, J lost 4 bases, and 17 bases lay in between. The CDR3 region is CASSPNWGQGETQYF. The CDR3 coding sequence is TGTGCCAGCAGCCCCAATTGGGGCCAGGGAGAGACCCAGTACTTC.

The rearrangement uses TRBV4-3 and TRBJ1-4; 8 bases map to TRBD1. Germline V lookup: CDR1 LGHNA, CDR2 YSLEER. The V and J ends lost 2 bases and 2 bases, in that order; junction bases with no gene match: 10. The CDR3 loop spans 18 amino acids. The DNA for the CDR3 is TGCGCCAGCAGCCAACATCAGGGGGCGGGTTCGACTAATGAAAAACTGTTTTTT. Translating gives CASSQHQGAGSTNEKLFF.

The genes are TRBV5-1 and TRBJ2-5, with D perhaps matching TRBD1 (6 bases). Germline V gene lookup returns CDR1 SGHRS and CDR2 YFSETQ. This CDR3 contains 17 residues. Trimming pared 4 bases from V and 6 bases from J, leaving 25 bases between. DNA of the CDR3: TGCGCCAGCAGCCAAGTCTCGGGCCTAGCAGGGGTCAAGACCCAGTACTTC. Its protein product is CASSQVSGLAGVKTQYF. Looking up the rest from reference TRBV5-1 and TRBJ2-5 gives the full variable domain: KAGVTQTPRYLIKTRGQQVTLSCSPISGHRSVSWYQQTPGQGLQFLFEYFSETQRNKGNFPGRFSGRQFSNSRSEMNVSTLELGDSALYLCASSQVSGLAGVKTQYFGPGTRLLVL.

CDR3 nucleotide sequence: TGCGCCAGCAGCCAAGAAATCGGGGGGGACACTGAAGCTTTCTTT. This sequence encodes CASSQEIGGDTEAFF. The gene calls are TRBV4-3 and TRBJ1-1; maybe TRBD1 (5 bases). Trimming shortened V by 0 bases and J by 3 bases, and 11 bases separated the two germline ends. The germline CDR1 and CDR2 sequences are LGHNA and YSLEER. This CDR3 region has 15 residues.

The DNA for the CDR3 is TGTGCCAGCAGGGGGGACACTACCTACGAGCAGTACTTC. It codes for CASRGDTTYEQYF. The chain carries TRBV28 and TRBJ2-7; TRBD1 might be the D (6 bases). Germline V CDR1 and CDR2: MDHEN, SYDVKM. CDR3 length: 13 amino acids. With 6 bases removed from V and 2 bases from J, the gap between germline ends came to 11 bases.

The table lists this clone with a count of one. This chain uses TRBV28 with TRBJ2-7; maybe TRBD1 (6 bases). With 5 bases removed from V and 6 bases from J, the gap between germline ends came to 14 bases. The CDR3 spans 13 residues. CDR1 MDHEN and CDR2 SYDVKM come from the germline V gene. This CDR3 is CASSLNYRAEQYF. The CDR3 coding sequence is TGTGCCAGCAGTCTAAATTACAGGGCCGAGCAGTACTTC.

This rearrangement joins TRBV11-2 to TRBJ2-3; D may be TRBD2 (6 bases). The CDR3 spans 15 residues. Trimming shortened V by 2 bases and J by 0 bases, and 9 bases separated the two germline ends. The germline CDR1 and CDR2 sequences are SGHAT and FQNNGV. Here the CDR3 DNA reads TGTGCCAGCAGCTTACGGGGGACTAGCACAGATACGCAGTATTTT. Amino acid sequence: CASSLRGTSTDTQYF.

The chain couples TRBV5-5 to TRBJ2-7; D is possibly TRBD1 (5 bases). Trimming took 2 bases from V and 3 from J, leaving 18 bases between them. The CDR3 loop spans 16 amino acids. Germline CDR1 reads SGHKS; CDR2 reads YYEKEE (reference sequence). The CDR3 loop is CASSFPVGPSVYEQYF. DNA of the CDR3: TGTGCCAGCAGCTTTCCGGTGGGGCCTTCAGTCTACGAGCAGTACTTC.

The rearrangement links TRBV2 to TRBJ2-4, with D possibly matching TRBD1 (5 bases). CDR1 SNHLY and CDR2 FYNNEI come from the germline V gene. The CDR3 contains 13 residues. With 6 bases removed from V and 7 bases from J, the gap between germline ends came to 13 bases. CDR3 nucleotide sequence: TGTGCCAGCAGAGGGGATCTTGCGAACATTCAGTACTTC. Translated, it gives CASRGDLANIQYF.

Only one count was recorded for this clone. The chain has TRBV5-3 and TRBJ1-1; 7 bases agree with TRBD1. TRBV5-3 is flagged as an ORF with uncertain function. The CDR3 runs to 15 residues. V lost 0 bases to trimming and J lost 5 bases; unmatched junction nucleotides: 7. The CDR3 DNA follows: TGTGCCAGAAGCTTGGGACAGGGAAGAGGTACTGAAGCTTTCTTT. It encodes CARSLGQGRGTEAFF.

This clone was observed a handful of times. The J gene is TRBJ2-5, the V gene TRBV27, with a possible D match to TRBD1 (5 bases). The V end lost 6 bases, the J end lost 1 base, and 12 bases lay between the germline ends. Germline V gene lookup returns CDR1 MNHEY and CDR2 SMNVEV (reference sequence). This CDR3 region has 14 residues. The CDR3 coding sequence is TGTGCCAGCAGACTTACAGGTGCCCAAGAGACCCAGTACTTC. This encodes CASRLTGAQETQYF.

V gene TRBV27 combines with J gene TRBJ2-7, with D perhaps matching TRBD2 (5 bases). There are 15 residues in the CDR3. V was cut by 3 bases and J by 3 bases, with 15 bases left in between. Germline loops: CDR1 MNHEY, CDR2 SMNVEV (reference sequence). This CDR3 is CASSFGLAVRYEQYF. The CDR3, as DNA: TGTGCCAGCAGTTTCGGGCTAGCAGTTCGCTACGAGCAGTACTTC.

For the CDR3, the DNA is TGTGCCACCAGCAGAGATACAGGGGTTGTTGAAAAACTGTTTTTT. Protein sequence: CATSRDTGVVEKLFF. The genes are TRBV15 and TRBJ1-4; 7 bases fit TRBD1. V was clipped by 0 bases and J by 7 bases; unmatched bases: 5. The CDR3 sequence is 15 residues long. The germline CDR1 and CDR2 sequences are LNHNV and YYDKDF (reference sequence).

The chain employs TRBV2 and TRBJ2-7, with a tentative D call TRBD2 (5 bases). The V gene's germline CDR1 is SNHLY and CDR2 FYNNEI. Trimming took 8 bases from V and 4 from J, leaving 12 bases between them. The CDR3 loop spans 12 amino acids. CDR3 in amino acids: CASSRRGYEQYF. The CDR3 coding sequence is TGTGCCAGCTCCCGTAGAGGGTACGAGCAGTACTTC.

V usage is TRBV6-1 and J usage is TRBJ2-3; tentative D call: TRBD1 (6 bases). Germline CDR1 is MNHNS and CDR2 is SASEGT. Trimming took 6 bases from V and 0 from J, leaving 19 bases between them. There are 17 residues in the CDR3. The CDR3 here is CASSEQWDIWSTDTQYF. DNA for the CDR3: TGTGCCAGCAGCGAACAATGGGACATTTGGAGCACAGATACGCAGTATTTT.

This clone was counted between two and nine times. The V gene is TRBV7-2, the J gene TRBJ1-5; TRBD1 is a possible D gene (5 bases). The CDR3 has 14 amino acids. V gave up 3 bases and J gave up 3 bases, with 9 bases separating them. Germline CDR1 SGHTA, CDR2 FQGNSA. The chain's CDR3 is CASSFYRTNQPQHF. CDR3 DNA: TGTGCCAGCAGCTTTTACAGGACCAATCAGCCCCAGCATTTT. The variable domain in full, with the rest retrieved from reference TRBV7-2 and TRBJ1-5, is GAGVSQSPSNKVTEKGKDVELRCDPISGHTALYWYRQSLGQGLEFLIYFQGNSAPDKSGLPSDRFSAERTGGSVSTLTIQRTQQEDSAVYLCASSFYRTNQPQHFGDGTRLSIL.

V is TRBV6-5 and J is TRBJ2-2; D is possibly TRBD2 (5 bases). The CDR3 has 13 residues. Germline loops: CDR1 MNHEY, CDR2 SVGAGI. V dropped 2 bases and J dropped 6 bases, with 7 bases sitting between them. CDR3 sequence reads: CASSYRRSGELFF. CDR3 sequence (DNA): TGTGCCAGCAGTTACCGGAGGTCCGGGGAGCTGTTTTTT.

V gene TRBV6-5 combines with J gene TRBJ1-1; D might be TRBD1 (5 bases). The V gene's germline CDR1 is MNHEY and CDR2 SVGAGI. V was pared by 6 bases and J by 5 bases, with 16 bases between. This CDR3 spans 14 amino acids. In nucleotides, the CDR3 is TGTGCCAGCAGCATTGGGGCACGGGGGACTGAAGCTTTCTTT. Protein: CASSIGARGTEAFF.

This chain joins TRBV5-6 and TRBJ1-1; the D is unclear. CDR3 length: 13 amino acids. CDR1 and CDR2 from the germline V gene are SGHDT and YYEEEE. V was pared by 1 base and J by 0 bases, with 4 bases between. The CDR3: CASSLSMNTEAFF. The CDR3 DNA follows: TGTGCCAGCAGCTTGTCAATGAACACTGAAGCTTTCTTT.

J is TRBJ1-1 and V is TRBV30, with a weak D call TRBD1 (6 bases). The ends were cut back, 0 bases at V and 1 base at J, with 12 bases in the middle. Germline values: CDR1 GTSNPN, CDR2 SVGIG (reference sequence). The CDR3 totals 15 residues. The CDR3 bases are TGTGCCTGGAGTGTTTCCAGGGGATGGAACACTGAAGCTTTCTTT. This gives the protein CAWSVSRGWNTEAFF. Full variable domain (rest looked up from reference TRBV30 and TRBJ1-1): SQTIHQWPATLVQPVGSPLSLECTVEGTSNPNLYWYRQAAGRGLQLLFYSVGIGQISSEVPQNLSASRPQDRQFILSSKKLLLSDSGFYLCAWSVSRGWNTEAFFGQGTRLTVV.